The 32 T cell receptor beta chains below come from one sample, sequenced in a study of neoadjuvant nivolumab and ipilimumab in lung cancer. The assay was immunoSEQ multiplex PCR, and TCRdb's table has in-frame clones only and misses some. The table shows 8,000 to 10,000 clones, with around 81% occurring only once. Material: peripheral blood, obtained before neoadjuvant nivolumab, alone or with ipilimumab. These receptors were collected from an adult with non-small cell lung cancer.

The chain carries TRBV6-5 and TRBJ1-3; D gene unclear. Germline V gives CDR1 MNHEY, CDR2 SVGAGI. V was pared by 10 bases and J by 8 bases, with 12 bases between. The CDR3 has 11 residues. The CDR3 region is CATSPMDTIYF. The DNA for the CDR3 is TGTGCCACCTCACCGATGGACACCATATATTTT.

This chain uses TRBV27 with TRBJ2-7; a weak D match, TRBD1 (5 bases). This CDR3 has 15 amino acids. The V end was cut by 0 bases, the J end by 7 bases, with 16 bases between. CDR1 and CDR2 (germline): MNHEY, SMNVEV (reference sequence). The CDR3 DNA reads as TGTGCCAGCAGTTTATCGCGCTCCAGGGCGGAGGAGCAGTACTTC. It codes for CASSLSRSRAEEQYF.

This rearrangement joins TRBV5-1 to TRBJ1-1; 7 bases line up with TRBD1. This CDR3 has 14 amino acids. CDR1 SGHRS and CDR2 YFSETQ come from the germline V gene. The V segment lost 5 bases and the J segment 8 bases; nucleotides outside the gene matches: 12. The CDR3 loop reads CASSPPGGQAEAFF. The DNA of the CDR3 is TGCGCCAGCAGTCCCCCAGGGGGTCAGGCGGAAGCTTTCTTT.

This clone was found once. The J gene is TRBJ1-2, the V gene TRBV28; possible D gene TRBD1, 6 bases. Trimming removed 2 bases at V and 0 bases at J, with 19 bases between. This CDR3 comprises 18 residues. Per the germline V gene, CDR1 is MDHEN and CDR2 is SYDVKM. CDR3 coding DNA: TGTGCCAGCAGTTTAGACTCGGGGAGGGGGTGGGCTAACTATGGCTACACCTTC. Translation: CASSLDSGRGWANYGYTF.

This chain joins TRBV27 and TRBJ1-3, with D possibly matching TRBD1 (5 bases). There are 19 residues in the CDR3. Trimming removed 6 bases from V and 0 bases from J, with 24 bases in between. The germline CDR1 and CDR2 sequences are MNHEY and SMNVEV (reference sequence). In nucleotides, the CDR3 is TGTGCCAGCAGCCCCCTAGAGGGGAGGGACGTTATCTCTGGAAACACCATATATTTT. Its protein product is CASSPLEGRDVISGNTIYF.

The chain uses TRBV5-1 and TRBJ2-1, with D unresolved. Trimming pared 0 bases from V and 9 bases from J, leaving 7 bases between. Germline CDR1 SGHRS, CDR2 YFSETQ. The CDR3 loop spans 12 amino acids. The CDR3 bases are TGCGCCAGCAGCTTGGAACCCCCTGAGCAGTTCTTC. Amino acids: CASSLEPPEQFF.

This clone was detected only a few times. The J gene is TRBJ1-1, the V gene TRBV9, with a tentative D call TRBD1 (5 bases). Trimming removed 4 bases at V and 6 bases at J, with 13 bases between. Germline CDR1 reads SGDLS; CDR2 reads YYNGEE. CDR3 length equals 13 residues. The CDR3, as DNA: TGTGCCAGCAGCAAGGTGGGGACGGCTGAAGCTTTCTTT. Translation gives CASSKVGTAEAFF.

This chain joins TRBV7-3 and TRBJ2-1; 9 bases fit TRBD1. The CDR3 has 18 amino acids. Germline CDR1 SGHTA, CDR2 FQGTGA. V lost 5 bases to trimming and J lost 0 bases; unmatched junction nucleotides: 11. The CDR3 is CASSRRDRVQSSYNEQFF. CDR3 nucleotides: TGTGCCAGCAGCCGCCGGGACAGGGTTCAAAGCTCCTACAATGAGCAGTTCTTC.

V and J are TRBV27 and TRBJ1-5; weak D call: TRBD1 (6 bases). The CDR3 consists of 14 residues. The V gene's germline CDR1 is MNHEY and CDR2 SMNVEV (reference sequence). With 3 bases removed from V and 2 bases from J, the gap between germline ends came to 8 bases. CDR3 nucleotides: TGTGCCAGCAGTTTTAGGGGGGGCAATCAGCCCCAGCATTTT. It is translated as CASSFRGGNQPQHF.

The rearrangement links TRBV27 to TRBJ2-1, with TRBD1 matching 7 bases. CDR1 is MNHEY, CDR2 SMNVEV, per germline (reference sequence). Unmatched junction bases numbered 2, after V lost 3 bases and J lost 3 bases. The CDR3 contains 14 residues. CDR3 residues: CASSFRDSYNEQFF. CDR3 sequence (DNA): TGTGCCAGCAGTTTCCGGGACAGCTACAATGAGCAGTTCTTC.

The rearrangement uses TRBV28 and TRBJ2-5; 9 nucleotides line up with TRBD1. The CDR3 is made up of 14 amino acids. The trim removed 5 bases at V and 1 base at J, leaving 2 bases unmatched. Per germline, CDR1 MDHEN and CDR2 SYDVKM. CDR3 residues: CASSPTGGQETQYF. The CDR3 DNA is TGTGCCAGCAGTCCGACAGGGGGCCAAGAGACCCAGTACTTC.

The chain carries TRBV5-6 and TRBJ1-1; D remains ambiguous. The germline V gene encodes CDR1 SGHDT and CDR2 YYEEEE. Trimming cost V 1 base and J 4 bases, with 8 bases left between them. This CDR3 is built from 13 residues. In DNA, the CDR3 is TGTGCCAGCAGCTTGTCCCCCGGCACTGAAGCTTTCTTT. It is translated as CASSLSPGTEAFF.

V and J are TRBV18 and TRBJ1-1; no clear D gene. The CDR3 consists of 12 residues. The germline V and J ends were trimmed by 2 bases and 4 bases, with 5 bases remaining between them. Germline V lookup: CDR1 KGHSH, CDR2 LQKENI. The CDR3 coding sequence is TGTGCCAGCTCACCAGCAAGCACTGAAGCTTTCTTT. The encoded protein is CASSPASTEAFF.

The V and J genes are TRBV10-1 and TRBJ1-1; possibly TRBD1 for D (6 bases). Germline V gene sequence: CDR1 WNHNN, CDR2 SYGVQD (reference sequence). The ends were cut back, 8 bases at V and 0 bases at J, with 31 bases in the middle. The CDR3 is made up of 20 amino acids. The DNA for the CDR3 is TGCGCCAGCTCTCACGGGGCAGGCCCCCTAAGCCAGGGGCTGAACACTGAAGCTTTCTTT. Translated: CASSHGAGPLSQGLNTEAFF.

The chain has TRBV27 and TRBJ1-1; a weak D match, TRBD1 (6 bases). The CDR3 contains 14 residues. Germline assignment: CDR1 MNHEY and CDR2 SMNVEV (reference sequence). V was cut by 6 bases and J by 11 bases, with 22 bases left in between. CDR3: CASSSAGGGIWAFF. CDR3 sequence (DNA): TGTGCCAGCAGCTCGGCGGGAGGGGGGATTTGGGCTTTCTTT.

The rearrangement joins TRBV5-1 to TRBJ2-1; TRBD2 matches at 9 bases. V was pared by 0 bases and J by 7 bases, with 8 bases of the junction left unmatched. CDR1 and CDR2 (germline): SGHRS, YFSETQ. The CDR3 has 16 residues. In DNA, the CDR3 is TGCGCCAGCAGCTTGGCCGGGGCTAGCGGGAATAATGAGCAGTTCTTC. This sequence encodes CASSLAGASGNNEQFF.

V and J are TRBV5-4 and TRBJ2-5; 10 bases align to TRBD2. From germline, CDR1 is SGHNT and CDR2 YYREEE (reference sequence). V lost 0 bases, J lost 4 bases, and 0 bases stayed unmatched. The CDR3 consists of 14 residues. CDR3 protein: CASSLGLAGETQYF. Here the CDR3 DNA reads TGTGCCAGCAGCTTGGGACTAGCGGGAGAGACCCAGTACTTC.

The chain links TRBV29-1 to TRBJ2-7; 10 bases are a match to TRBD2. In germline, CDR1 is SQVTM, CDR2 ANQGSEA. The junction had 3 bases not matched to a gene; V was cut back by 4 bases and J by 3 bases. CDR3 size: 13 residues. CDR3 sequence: CSVVGLADYEQYF. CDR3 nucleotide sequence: TGCAGCGTTGTAGGACTAGCGGACTACGAGCAGTACTTC.

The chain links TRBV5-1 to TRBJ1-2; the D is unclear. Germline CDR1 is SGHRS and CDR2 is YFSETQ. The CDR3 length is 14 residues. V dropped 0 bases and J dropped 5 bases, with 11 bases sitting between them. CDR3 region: CASSLEGQTYGYTF. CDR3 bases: TGCGCCAGCAGCTTGGAAGGGCAGACTTATGGCTACACCTTC.

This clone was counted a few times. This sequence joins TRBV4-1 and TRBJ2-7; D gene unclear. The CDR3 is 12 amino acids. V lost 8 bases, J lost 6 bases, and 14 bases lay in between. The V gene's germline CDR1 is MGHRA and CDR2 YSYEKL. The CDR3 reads CASSYYVCEQYF. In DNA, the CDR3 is TGCGCCAGCTCCTACTACGTGTGCGAGCAGTACTTC.

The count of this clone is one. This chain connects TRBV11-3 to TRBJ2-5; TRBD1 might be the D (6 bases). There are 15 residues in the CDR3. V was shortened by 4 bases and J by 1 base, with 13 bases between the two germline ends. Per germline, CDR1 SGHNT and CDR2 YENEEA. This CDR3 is CASSSTGITQETQYF. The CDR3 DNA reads TGTGCCAGCAGCTCAACAGGGATAACCCAAGAGACCCAGTACTTC.

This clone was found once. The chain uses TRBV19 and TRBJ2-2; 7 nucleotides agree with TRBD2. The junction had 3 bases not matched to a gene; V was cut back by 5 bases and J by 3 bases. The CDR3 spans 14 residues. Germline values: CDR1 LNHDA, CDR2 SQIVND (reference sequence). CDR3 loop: CASSPSGDTGELFF. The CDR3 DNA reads TGTGCCAGTAGTCCTAGCGGAGACACCGGGGAGCTGTTTTTT.

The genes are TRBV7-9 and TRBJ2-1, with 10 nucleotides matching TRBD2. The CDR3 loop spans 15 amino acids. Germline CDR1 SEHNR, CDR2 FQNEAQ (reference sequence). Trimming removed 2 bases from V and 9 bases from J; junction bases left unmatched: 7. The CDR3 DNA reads TGTGCCAGCAGCTTACTTCTAGCGGGAGTCGGTGAGCAGTTCTTC. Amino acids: CASSLLLAGVGEQFF. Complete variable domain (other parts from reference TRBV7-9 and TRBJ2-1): DTGVSQNPRHKITKRGQNVTFRCDPISEHNRLYWYRQTLGQGPEFLTYFQNEAQLEKSRLLSDRFSAERPKGSFSTLEIQRTEQGDSAMYLCASSLLLAGVGEQFFGPGTRLTVL.

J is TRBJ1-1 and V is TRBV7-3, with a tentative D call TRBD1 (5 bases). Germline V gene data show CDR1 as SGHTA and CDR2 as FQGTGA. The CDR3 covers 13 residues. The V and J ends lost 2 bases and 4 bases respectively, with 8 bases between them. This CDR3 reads CASSLGQGTEAFF. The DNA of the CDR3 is TGTGCCAGCAGCTTAGGGCAGGGCACTGAAGCTTTCTTT.

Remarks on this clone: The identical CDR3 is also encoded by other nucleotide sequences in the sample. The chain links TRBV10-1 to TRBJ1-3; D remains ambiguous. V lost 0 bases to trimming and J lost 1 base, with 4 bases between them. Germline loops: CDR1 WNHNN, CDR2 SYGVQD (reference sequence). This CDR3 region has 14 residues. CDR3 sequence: CASSESGSGNTIYF. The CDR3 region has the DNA TGCGCCAGCAGTGAGTCGGGTTCTGGAAACACCATATATTTT.

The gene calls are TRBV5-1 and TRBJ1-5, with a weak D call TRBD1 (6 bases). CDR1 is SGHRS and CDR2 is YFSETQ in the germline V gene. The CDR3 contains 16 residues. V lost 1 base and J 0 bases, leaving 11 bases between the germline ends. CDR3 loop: CASSLTGPDSNQPQHF. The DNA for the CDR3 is TGCGCCAGCAGCTTGACAGGGCCAGATAGCAATCAGCCCCAGCATTTT.

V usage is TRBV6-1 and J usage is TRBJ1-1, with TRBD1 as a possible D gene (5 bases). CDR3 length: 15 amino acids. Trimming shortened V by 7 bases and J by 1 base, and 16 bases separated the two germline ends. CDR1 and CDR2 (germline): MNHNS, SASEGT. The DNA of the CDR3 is TGTGCCAGCATGAGGGACCTCCTTTCGAACACTGAAGCTTTCTTT. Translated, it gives CASMRDLLSNTEAFF.

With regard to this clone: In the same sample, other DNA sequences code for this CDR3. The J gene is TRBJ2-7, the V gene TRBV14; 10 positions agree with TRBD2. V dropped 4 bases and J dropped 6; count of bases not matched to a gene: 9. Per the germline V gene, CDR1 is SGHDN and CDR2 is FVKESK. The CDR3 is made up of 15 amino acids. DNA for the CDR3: TGTGCCAGCAGCCGAGCGGGGGGGCCGGGCGGCGAGCAGTACTTC. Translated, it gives CASSRAGGPGGEQYF.

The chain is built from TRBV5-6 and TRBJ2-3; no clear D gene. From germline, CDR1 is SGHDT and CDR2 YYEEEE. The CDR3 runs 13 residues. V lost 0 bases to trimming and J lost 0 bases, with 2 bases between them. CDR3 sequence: CASSLGSTDTQYF. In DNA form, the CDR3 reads TGTGCCAGCAGCTTGGGAAGCACAGATACGCAGTATTTT.

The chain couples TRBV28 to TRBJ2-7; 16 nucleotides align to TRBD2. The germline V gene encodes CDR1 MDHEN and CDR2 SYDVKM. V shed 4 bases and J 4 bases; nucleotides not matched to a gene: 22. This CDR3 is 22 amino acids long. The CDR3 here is CASSWAGGGQGTSGRATYEQYF. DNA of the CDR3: TGTGCCAGCAGTTGGGCAGGGGGTGGGCAGGGGACTAGCGGGAGGGCCACTTACGAGCAGTACTTC.

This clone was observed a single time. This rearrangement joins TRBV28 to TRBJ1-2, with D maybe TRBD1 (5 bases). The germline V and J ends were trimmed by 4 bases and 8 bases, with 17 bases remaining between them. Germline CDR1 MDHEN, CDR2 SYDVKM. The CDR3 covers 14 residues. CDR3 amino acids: CASSSRAGAAGYTF. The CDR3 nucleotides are TGTGCCAGCAGTTCCCGGGCCGGGGCCGCGGGCTACACCTTC.

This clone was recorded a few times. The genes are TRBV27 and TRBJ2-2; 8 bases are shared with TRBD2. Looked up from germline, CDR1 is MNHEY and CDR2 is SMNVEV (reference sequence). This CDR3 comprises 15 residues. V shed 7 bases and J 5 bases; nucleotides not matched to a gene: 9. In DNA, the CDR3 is TGTGCCAGCACCCTCAGCGGGAGAGGGACCGGGGAGCTGTTTTTT. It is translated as CASTLSGRGTGELFF.